One sample yielded the 15 T cell receptor beta chains listed below, sequenced in a study of identical twins. TCRdb processed the 5' RACE reads anew with MiXCR; each CDR3 protein has one entry. The sample holds roughly 200,000 distinct CDR3 sequences, around 8.1% seen once. The sample was also linked to a second study, of yellow fever vaccine responses in identical twins.

The sample was memory (CD45RO+) T cells sorted from blood. These receptors came from a woman aged 18-29 years in good health.

The chain links TRBV6-1 to TRBJ2-7; no reliable D call. Germline values: CDR1 MNHNS, CDR2 SASEGT. The V end was cut by 4 bases, the J end by 3 bases, with 10 bases between. The CDR3 has 13 residues. The CDR3 is CASSAIENYEQYF. The CDR3 DNA reads TGTGCCAGCAGTGCCATCGAAAACTACGAGCAGTACTTC.

This clonotype was detected ten times or more. This chain joins TRBV29-1 and TRBJ2-7; 10 bases are shared with TRBD1. The trim removed 3 bases at V and 9 bases at J, leaving 8 bases unmatched. The germline CDR1 and CDR2 sequences are SQVTM and ANQGSEA. This CDR3 spans 13 amino acids. CDR3 in amino acids: CSVEGTGVFGQYF. Written as DNA, the CDR3 is TGCAGCGTTGAGGGGACAGGGGTTTTCGGGCAGTACTTC.

This clonotype was found many times. V usage is TRBV6-2 or TRBV6-3 and J usage is TRBJ2-1; 10 nucleotides agree with TRBD1. V trimming: 5 bases; J trimming: 7 bases; junction bases outside the gene matches: 8. This CDR3 is 15 amino acids long. In germline, CDR1 is MNHEY, CDR2 SVGEGT. CDR3 nucleotide sequence: TGTGCCAGCAGTGATCCCGGGACAGGGGTGAATGAGCAGTTCTTC. Amino acid sequence: CASSDPGTGVNEQFF.

The V call is TRBV30, the J call TRBJ2-7; 11 positions match TRBD2. The CDR3 consists of 14 residues. Trimming took 4 bases from V and 5 from J; bases not matched to a gene: 7. The germline V gene encodes CDR1 GTSNPN and CDR2 SVGIG (reference sequence). The CDR3 DNA reads as TGTGCCTGGACCCCTAGCGGGAGGTTCCACGAGCAGTACTTC. Residues: CAWTPSGRFHEQYF.

This clonotype was seen more than once but under ten times. The J gene is TRBJ2-5, the V gene TRBV3-1; 7 bases agree with TRBD1. The germline gives CDR1 LGHDT, CDR2 YNNKEL (reference sequence). V was pared by 0 bases and J by 3 bases, with 7 bases of the junction left unmatched. The CDR3 loop spans 16 amino acids. CDR3 DNA: TGTGCCAGCAGCCAAGAGCTGTGGACAGGCGAAGAGACCCAGTACTTC. Protein: CASSQELWTGEETQYF.

The sample holds many counts of this clonotype. This chain connects TRBV10-3 to TRBJ2-1; perhaps TRBD1 as D (6 bases). The CDR3 totals 12 residues. CDR1 and CDR2 from the germline V gene are ENHRY and SYGVKD. Trimming stripped 2 bases from V and 8 bases from J, with 7 bases between. The DNA of the CDR3 is TGTGCCATCAGTGAGACAGGGCATGAGCAGTTCTTC. Encoded protein: CAISETGHEQFF.

V is TRBV27 and J is TRBJ1-1; D may be TRBD1 (5 bases). The V end lost 2 bases, the J end lost 5 bases, and 12 bases lay between the germline ends. The CDR3 length is 14 residues. Germline-derived CDR1 and CDR2 are MNHEY and SMNVEV (reference sequence). The CDR3 DNA reads TGTGCCAGCAGTTTAACGGGGGTTGAGACTGAAGCTTTCTTT. Translated: CASSLTGVETEAFF.

This clonotype was counted at least ten times. This chain uses TRBV5-1 with TRBJ1-2, with unresolved D. The V gene lost 0 bases and the J gene lost 8 bases, with 5 bases spanning the gap. Germline CDR1 SGHRS, CDR2 YFSETQ. This CDR3 has 11 amino acids. CDR3 DNA sequence: TGCGCCAGCAGCTTGGACAGAGGCTACACCTTC. Translating gives CASSLDRGYTF.

The rearrangement joins TRBV4-3 to TRBJ2-1; 12 bases fit TRBD2. The CDR3 has 15 amino acids. CDR1 LGHNA and CDR2 YSLEER come from the germline V gene. The V and J ends lost 5 bases and 8 bases, in that order; junction bases with no gene match: 7. Written as DNA, the CDR3 is TGCGCCAGCAGCTCCGGACTAGCGGGACTCCATGAGCAGTTCTTC. Translated, it gives CASSSGLAGLHEQFF.

This clonotype was seen more than once but under ten times. The rearrangement links TRBV6-1 to TRBJ2-3, with D maybe TRBD2 (6 bases). V was pared by 5 bases and J by 1 base, with 16 bases between. Germline V gives CDR1 MNHNS, CDR2 SASEGT. This CDR3 spans 16 amino acids. CDR3 in DNA: TGTGCCAGCAGTCGGGACTTTCCGGGCGGCACAGATACGCAGTATTTT. Translated: CASSRDFPGGTDTQYF.

This chain connects TRBV6-1 to TRBJ2-7, with 9 bases that match TRBD2. The CDR3 totals 15 residues. Trimming removed 6 bases from V and 2 bases from J; junction bases left unmatched: 8. CDR1 MNHNS and CDR2 SASEGT come from the germline V gene. CDR3 sequence: CASRPGLASPYEQYF. DNA of the CDR3: TGTGCCAGCAGGCCGGGACTAGCAAGTCCCTACGAGCAGTACTTC.

This chain joins TRBV27 and TRBJ2-2, with D perhaps TRBD2 (5 bases). Germline CDR1 and CDR2: MNHEY and SMNVEV (reference sequence). V was clipped by 0 bases and J by 0 bases, with 17 bases between them. There are 19 residues in the CDR3. The CDR3 spells CASSLSPLGAATNTGELFF. As DNA, the CDR3 is TGTGCCAGCAGTTTATCACCTTTGGGAGCGGCAACGAACACCGGGGAGCTGTTTTTT.

The chain employs TRBV3-1 and TRBJ1-5; TRBD1 might be the D (6 bases). Germline V gives CDR1 LGHDT, CDR2 YNNKEL (reference sequence). The V and J ends lost 8 bases and 2 bases respectively, with 19 bases between them. CDR3 length: 16 amino acids. CDR3 bases: TGTGCCAGCTCCAAAAGGGGGTGGGGAGGCAATCAGCCCCAGCATTTT. It translates to CASSKRGWGGNQPQHF.

The chain recombines TRBV9 with TRBJ2-7, with D unresolved. CDR3 size: 14 residues. The germline V gene encodes CDR1 SGDLS and CDR2 YYNGEE. The V end lost 0 bases, the J end lost 2 bases, and 9 bases lay between the germline ends. The CDR3 nucleotides are TGTGCCAGCAGCGTAGCCCCTACAACCTACGAGCAGTACTTC. Its protein product is CASSVAPTTYEQYF.

This clonotype was recorded a few times. The chain is built from TRBV20-1 and TRBJ2-5; D not resolved. The CDR3 contains 12 residues. Between the trimmed V and J ends, which lost 3 bases and 3 bases, there was a span of 8 bases. CDR1 and CDR2 (germline): DFQATT, SNEGSKA (reference sequence). The CDR3 sequence: CSASMSEETQYF. DNA for the CDR3: TGCAGTGCTAGTATGTCAGAAGAGACCCAGTACTTC.